This T cell receptor (beta chain) was profiled in a study of CD8 T cells in Susac syndrome. Study-wide results and caveats: The study identified about seventeen and five Susac-specific public clones in total CD8+ and CD8+ TEMRA repertoires.

V lost 3 bases and J lost 2, with 7 bases in between. Germline loops: CDR1 MNHNS, CDR2 SASEGT. This CDR3 is built from 13 residues. Details on this clonotype: Its antigen is not identified.

Random-hexamer reverse transcription was applied to roughly 0.45 to 1 ug RNA. Using its own MiXCR run on the immunoSEQ multiplex PCR reads, TCRdb lists one record per CDR3 protein. The data hold about 190,000 distinct CDR3 sequences, with 95% observed a single time. The TCR comes from a human donor with Susac syndrome. Sequencing was done on a sample of CD8+ T cells from PBMCs. V and J are TRBV6-1 and TRBJ1-1, with D perhaps matching TRBD1 (5 bases). CDR3 amino acids: CASSDRDNTEAFF. CDR3 sequence (DNA): TGTGCCAGCAGTGACAGGGATAACACTGAAGCTTTCTTT.